This T cell receptor (beta chain) originates from a study of post-analysis software for immune sequencing data (dated by TCRdb to the mid-2010s). Looking at the study overall: The recorded disease courses included relapsing-remitting, secondary progressive and progressive-relapsing multiple sclerosis, and some patients had no subtype annotation. The patient repertoires were compared against some twelve previously published healthy control repertoires obtained from donors aged about 6 to 25 years. A subset of samples was prepared in parallel using single-end sample barcoding, then pooled and co-amplified after Illumina adapter ligation. Overall study results and their limits: When samples were clustered directly using the F measure, samples prepared in the same batch co-clustered strongly, which prompted a batch-effect correction. The multiple sclerosis patient group was slightly younger than the control group. Compared with controls, multiple sclerosis patients had significantly lower normalized Chao1 diversity, a finding suggesting substantial peripheral T-cell clonal expansion.

To demonstrate the VDJtools post-analysis software, the study profiled TCR beta repertoires from the peripheral blood of around 13 young patients with multiple sclerosis. The multiple sclerosis patients were children and adolescents ranging in age from about 6 to 16 years. The library was built by means of PCR. Sequencing instrument: Illumina HiSeq 2500. To reduce PCR and sequencing biases, unique molecular identifiers were incorporated into the TCR beta cDNA libraries. Per 1 to 10 million input T cells, around 500,000 cDNA molecules were obtained, such that each molecule approximated one T cell. The patient libraries were prepared and sequenced with the same protocol used for the earlier healthy control dataset. Within a given batch, samples were prepared together, multiplexed and sequenced on the same HiSeq lane. The paper's data handling went like this. MIGEC was used to process the raw barcoded reads, and molecular identifier groups with only a single read were discarded before consensus assembly and CDR3 extraction. VDJtools was used for post-analysis of the clonotype tables, with diversity normalized by down-sampling every dataset to the smallest sample size. Repertoire overlap clustering matched CDR3 amino acid but not nucleotide sequences to correct batch-related cross-sample contamination. The raw public reads went through TCRdb reprocessing: fastp at Q25, MiXCR clone calling, in-frame beta chains kept. Each CDR3 protein appears once, grouped with its most common genes and DNA. The V and J calls follow TCRdb's processing rather than the paper's. For this sample there are about 500,000 distinct CDR3 sequences; around 40% appear just once. The top ten hold 9.5% to 13% of the sample.

As regards this clonotype: The specificity of this receptor is unknown. Just one base apart from a much larger clone, this may be a read error.

The TCR comes from a girl aged 5-17 years with multiple sclerosis. Sequencing was done on a sample of blood.

The sequenced DNA is TGCGCCAGCAGCCCAGCCGGGCAGGGGCACTATGGCTGCACCTTC. It codes for CASSPAGQGHYGCTF. This receptor chain uses TRBV4-1 and TRBJ1-2; perhaps TRBD1 is the D gene, with 6 bases matching. The CDR3, cysteine through phenylalanine, is 15 amino acids long. Only the CDR3 DNA is retained, 45 bases long and in frame from the first base. Per the germline V gene, MGHRA is the CDR1 and YSYEKL is the CDR2.